This entry describes one T cell receptor (beta chain). The CDR3 is made up of 14 amino acids. Germline loops: CDR1 MNHNY, CDR2 SVGAGI (reference sequence). With V trimmed by 4 bases and J by 1 base, 2 bases remained unmatched. These data come from a study of blood T cell repertoires in COVID-19. In the original processing: Amplification of reference gene primers was used by the study to estimate nucleated cell counts. Measured with immunoSEQ multiplex PCR; TCRdb has only the in-frame clones, and not every one. Clone size and the V and J calls come from that table; the DNA yielded D and trimming. The sample records 70,000 to 95,000 clones, about four fifths being singletons.

The clonotype comes from a human donor in a cohort sampled during active COVID-19. The chain has TRBV6-6 and TRBJ1-2, with 8 nucleotides matching TRBD1. Sequenced material: peripheral blood. CDR3 region: CASSSTGVNYGYTF. CDR3 nucleotide sequence: TGTGCCAGCAGTTCGACAGGGGTTAACTATGGCTACACCTTC.